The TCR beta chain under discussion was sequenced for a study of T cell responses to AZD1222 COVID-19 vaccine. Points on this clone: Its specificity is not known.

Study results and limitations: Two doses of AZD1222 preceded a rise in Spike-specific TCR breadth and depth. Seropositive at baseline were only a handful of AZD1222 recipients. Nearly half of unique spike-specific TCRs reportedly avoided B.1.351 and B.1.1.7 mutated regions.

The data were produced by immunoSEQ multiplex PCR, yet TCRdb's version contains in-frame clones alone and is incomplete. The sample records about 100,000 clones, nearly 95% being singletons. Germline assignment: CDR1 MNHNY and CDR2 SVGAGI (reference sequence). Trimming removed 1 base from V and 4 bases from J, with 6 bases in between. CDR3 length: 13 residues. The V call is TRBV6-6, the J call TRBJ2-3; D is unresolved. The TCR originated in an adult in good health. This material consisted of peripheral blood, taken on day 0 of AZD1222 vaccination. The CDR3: CASSYLTADTQYF. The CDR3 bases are TGTGCCAGCAGTTACTTAACAGCAGATACGCAGTATTTT.